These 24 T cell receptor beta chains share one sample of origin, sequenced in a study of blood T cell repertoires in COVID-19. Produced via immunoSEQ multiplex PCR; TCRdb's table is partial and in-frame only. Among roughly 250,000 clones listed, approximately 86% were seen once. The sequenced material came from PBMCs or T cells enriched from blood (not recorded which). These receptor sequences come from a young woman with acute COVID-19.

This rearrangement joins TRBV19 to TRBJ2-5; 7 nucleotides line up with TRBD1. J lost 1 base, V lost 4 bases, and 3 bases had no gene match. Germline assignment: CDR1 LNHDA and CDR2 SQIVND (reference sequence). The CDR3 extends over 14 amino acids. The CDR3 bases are TGTGCCAGTAGTACGGGGACAGTCCAAGAGACCCAGTACTTC. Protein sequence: CASSTGTVQETQYF.

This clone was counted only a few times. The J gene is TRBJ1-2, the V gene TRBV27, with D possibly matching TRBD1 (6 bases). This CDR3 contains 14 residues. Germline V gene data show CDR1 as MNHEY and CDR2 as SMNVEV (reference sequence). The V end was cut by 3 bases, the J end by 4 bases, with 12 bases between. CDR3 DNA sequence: TGTGCCAGCAGTTTCCAGGGGTGGGGCTATGGCTACACCTTC. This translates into CASSFQGWGYGYTF.

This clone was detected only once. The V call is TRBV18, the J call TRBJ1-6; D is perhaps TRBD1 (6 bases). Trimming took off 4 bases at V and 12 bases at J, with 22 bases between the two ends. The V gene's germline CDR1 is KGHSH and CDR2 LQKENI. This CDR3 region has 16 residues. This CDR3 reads CASSHVRVLDSQPLHF. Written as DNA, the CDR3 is TGTGCCAGCTCACATGTTAGAGTGTTGGACAGCCAACCCCTCCACTTT.

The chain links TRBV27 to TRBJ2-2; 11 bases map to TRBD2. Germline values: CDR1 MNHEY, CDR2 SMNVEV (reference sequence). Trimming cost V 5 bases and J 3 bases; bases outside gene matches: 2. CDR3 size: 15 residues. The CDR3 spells CASSVAGGYTGELFF. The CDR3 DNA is TGTGCCAGCAGTGTAGCGGGGGGGTACACCGGGGAGCTGTTTTTT.

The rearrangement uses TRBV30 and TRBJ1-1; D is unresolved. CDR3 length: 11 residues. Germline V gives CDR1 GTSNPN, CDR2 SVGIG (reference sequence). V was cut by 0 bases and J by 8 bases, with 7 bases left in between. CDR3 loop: CAWSVLKEAFF. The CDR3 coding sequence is TGTGCCTGGAGTGTACTTAAAGAAGCTTTCTTT.

In nucleotides, the CDR3 is TGCGCCAGCAGCTTGCAAGAGGACACTGAAGCTTTCTTT. This codes for CASSLQEDTEAFF. V and J are TRBV5-1 and TRBJ1-1; D gene uncertain. Trimming pared 1 base from V and 3 bases from J, leaving 7 bases between. This CDR3 has 13 amino acids. CDR1 SGHRS and CDR2 YFSETQ come from the germline V gene.

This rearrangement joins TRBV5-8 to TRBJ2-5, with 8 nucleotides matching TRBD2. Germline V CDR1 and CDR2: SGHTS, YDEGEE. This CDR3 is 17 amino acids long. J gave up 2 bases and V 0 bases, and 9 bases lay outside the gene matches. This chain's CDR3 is CASSLGSIRGGQETQYF. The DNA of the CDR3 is TGTGCCAGCAGCTTGGGGAGCATTCGGGGGGGACAAGAGACCCAGTACTTC.

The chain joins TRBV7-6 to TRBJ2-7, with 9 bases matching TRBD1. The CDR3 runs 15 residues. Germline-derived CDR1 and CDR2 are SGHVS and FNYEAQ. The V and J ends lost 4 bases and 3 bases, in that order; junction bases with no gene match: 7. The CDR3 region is CASSSPGTGLYEQYF. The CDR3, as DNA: TGTGCCAGCAGCTCCCCGGGGACAGGGCTCTACGAGCAGTACTTC.

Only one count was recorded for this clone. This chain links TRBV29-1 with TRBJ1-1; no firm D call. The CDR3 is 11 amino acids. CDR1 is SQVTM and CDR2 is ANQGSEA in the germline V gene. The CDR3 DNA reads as TGCACCCTAGCTAAGAACACTGAAGCTTTCTTT. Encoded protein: CTLAKNTEAFF.

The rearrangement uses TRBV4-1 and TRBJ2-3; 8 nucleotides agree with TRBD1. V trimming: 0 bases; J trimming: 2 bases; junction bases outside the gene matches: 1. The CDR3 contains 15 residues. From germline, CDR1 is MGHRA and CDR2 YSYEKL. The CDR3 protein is CASSQDRGHTDTQYF. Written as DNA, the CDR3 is TGCGCCAGCAGCCAAGACAGGGGGCACACAGATACGCAGTATTTT.

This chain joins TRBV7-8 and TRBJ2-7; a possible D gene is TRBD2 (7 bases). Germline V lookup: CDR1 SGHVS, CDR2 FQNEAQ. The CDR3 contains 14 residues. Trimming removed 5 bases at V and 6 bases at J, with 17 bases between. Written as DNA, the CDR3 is TGTGCCAGCAGCCCCCGGGGGGCGGGTACCGAGCAGTACTTC. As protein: CASSPRGAGTEQYF.

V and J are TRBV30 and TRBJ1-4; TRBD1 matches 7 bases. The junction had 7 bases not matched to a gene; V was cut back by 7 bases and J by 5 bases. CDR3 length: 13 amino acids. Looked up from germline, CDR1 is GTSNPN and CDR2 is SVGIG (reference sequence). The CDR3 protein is CASSGTANEKLFF. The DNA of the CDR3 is TGTGCCTCCTCCGGGACAGCGAATGAAAAACTGTTTTTT. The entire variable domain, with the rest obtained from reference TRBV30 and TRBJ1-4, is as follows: SQTIHQWPATLVQPVGSPLSLECTVEGTSNPNLYWYRQAAGRGLQLLFYSVGIGQISSEVPQNLSASRPQDRQFILSSKKLLLSDSGFYLCASSGTANEKLFFGSGTQLSVL.

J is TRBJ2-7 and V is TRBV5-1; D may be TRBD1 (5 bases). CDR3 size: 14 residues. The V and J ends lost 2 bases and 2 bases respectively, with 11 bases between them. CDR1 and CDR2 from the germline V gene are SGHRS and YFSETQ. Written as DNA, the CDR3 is TGCGCCAGCAGCTTAGGAGACAGCCCCTACGAGCAGTACTTC. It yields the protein CASSLGDSPYEQYF.

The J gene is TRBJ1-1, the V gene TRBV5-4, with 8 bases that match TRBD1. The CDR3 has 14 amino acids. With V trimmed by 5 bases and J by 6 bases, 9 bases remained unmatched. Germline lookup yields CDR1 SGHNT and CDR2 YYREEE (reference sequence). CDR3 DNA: TGTGCCAGCAGTCGACAGGGGTTATTTGCTGAAGCTTTCTTT. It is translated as CASSRQGLFAEAFF.

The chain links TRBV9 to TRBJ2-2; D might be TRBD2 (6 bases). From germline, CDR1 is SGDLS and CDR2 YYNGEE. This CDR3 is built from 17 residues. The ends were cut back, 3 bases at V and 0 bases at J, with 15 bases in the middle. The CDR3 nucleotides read TGTGCCAGCAGCGATCCGATAGCGGTAACGAACACCGGGGAGCTGTTTTTT. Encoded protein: CASSDPIAVTNTGELFF.

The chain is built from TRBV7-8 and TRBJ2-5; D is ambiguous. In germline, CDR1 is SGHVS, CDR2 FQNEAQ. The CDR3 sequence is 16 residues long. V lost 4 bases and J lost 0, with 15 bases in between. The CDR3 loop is CASSSSLQANQETQYF. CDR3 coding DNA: TGTGCCAGCAGCTCAAGCCTTCAGGCGAACCAAGAGACCCAGTACTTC. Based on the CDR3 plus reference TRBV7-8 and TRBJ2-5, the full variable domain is GAGVSQSPRYKVAKRGQDVALRCDPISGHVSLFWYQQALGQGPEFLTYFQNEAQLDKSGLPSDRFFAERPEGSVSTLKIQRTQQEDSAVYLCASSSSLQANQETQYFGPGTRLLVL.

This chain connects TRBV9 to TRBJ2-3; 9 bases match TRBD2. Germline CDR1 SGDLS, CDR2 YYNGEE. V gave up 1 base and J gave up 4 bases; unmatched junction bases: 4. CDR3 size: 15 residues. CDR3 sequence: CASSVSGTSPDTQYF. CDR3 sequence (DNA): TGTGCCAGCAGCGTATCGGGGACTAGCCCAGATACGCAGTATTTT.

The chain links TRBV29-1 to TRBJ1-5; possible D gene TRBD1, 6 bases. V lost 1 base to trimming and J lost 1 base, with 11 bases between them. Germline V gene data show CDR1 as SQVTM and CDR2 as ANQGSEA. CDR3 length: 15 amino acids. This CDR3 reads CSVEAGGRSNQPQHF. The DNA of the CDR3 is TGCAGCGTTGAAGCGGGGGGGCGAAGCAATCAGCCCCAGCATTTT.

The CDR3: CASSQVSLPQETQYF. CDR3 nucleotide sequence: TGTGCCAGCAGCCAAGTGTCACTCCCCCAAGAGACCCAGTACTTC. This chain uses TRBV3-1 (or the pseudogene TRBV3-2) with TRBJ2-5; D is unclear. Germline CDR1 LGHDT, CDR2 YNNKEL (reference sequence). The CDR3 is 15 amino acids. V was clipped by 1 base and J by 1 base, with 10 bases between them.

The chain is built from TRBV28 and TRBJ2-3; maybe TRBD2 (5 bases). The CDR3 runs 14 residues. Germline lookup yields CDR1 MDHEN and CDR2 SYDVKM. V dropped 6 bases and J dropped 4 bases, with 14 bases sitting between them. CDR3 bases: TGTGCCAGCAGGGACTCGTTGGCGGCAGATACGCAGTATTTT. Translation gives CASRDSLAADTQYF.

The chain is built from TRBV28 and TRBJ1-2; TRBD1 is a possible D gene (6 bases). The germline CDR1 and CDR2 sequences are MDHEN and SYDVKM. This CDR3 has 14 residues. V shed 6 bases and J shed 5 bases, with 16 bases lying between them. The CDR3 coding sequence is TGTGCCAGCAGCCGGAACAGGGTCGGGTATGGCTACACCTTC. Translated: CASSRNRVGYGYTF.

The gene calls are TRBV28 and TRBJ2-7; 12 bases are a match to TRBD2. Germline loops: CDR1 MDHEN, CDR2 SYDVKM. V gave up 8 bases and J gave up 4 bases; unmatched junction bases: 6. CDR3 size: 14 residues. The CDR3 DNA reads TGTGCCAGCCGCAGACTAGCGGGAGTGTACGAGCAGTACTTC. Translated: CASRRLAGVYEQYF.

CDR3 in amino acids: CASTRTSSGNTIYF. The CDR3 bases are TGTGCCAGTACTAGAACGAGCTCTGGAAACACCATATATTTT. The chain combines TRBV19 with TRBJ1-3; no clear D gene. The V end lost 7 bases, the J end lost 0 bases, and 10 bases lay between the germline ends. The CDR3 spans 14 residues. CDR1 is LNHDA, CDR2 SQIVND, per germline (reference sequence).

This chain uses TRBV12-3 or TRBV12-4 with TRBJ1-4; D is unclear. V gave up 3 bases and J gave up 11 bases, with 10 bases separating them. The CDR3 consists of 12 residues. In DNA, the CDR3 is TGTGCCAGCAGTTTGGGCGAGTGGAAACTGTTTTTT. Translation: CASSLGEWKLFF.